The 8 T cell receptor beta chains reported below all come from one sample, sequenced in a study of CD8+CD57+ T cells in acquired aplastic anemia. The sequenced patients had an expansion of CD8+CD57+ cells seen by flow cytometry. TCR beta VDJ and CDR3 profiles were obtained from a genomic DNA template. A single record per CDR3 protein comes from TCRdb applying MiXCR to the reads. The sample shows a few hundred thousand distinct CDR3 sequences, around 32% of them seen only once. The source material was sorted CD4+, CD8+, or CD8+CD57+ T cells (not recorded which) from PBMCs. The receptors here all came from a human donor with aplastic anemia.

This clonotype was seen repeatedly, ten times or more. The chain links TRBV24-1 to TRBJ2-1; TRBD1 is a possible D gene (6 bases). V was shortened by 4 bases and J by 9 bases, with 9 bases between the two germline ends. Germline-derived CDR1 and CDR2 are KGHDR and SFDVKD. CDR3 length equals 12 residues. In DNA, the CDR3 is TGTGCCACCAGTGACAGGGGCGGTGAGCAGTTCTTC. Translation: CATSDRGGEQFF.

This clonotype was counted between two and nine times. J is TRBJ1-6 and V is TRBV2; D gene unclear. The germline gives CDR1 SNHLY, CDR2 FYNNEI. CDR3 size: 14 residues. The ends were cut back, 7 bases at V and 7 bases at J, with 14 bases in the middle. In DNA form, the CDR3 reads TGTGCCAGCACCTGGGAGCTTATCAATTCACCCCTCCACTTT. The encoded protein is CASTWELINSPLHF.

This clonotype appeared a single time. V gene TRBV7-2 combines with J gene TRBJ2-5; maybe TRBD2 (5 bases). The CDR3 spans 16 residues. From germline, CDR1 is SGHTA and CDR2 FQGNSA. The V gene lost 5 bases and the J gene lost 1 base, with 17 bases spanning the gap. In nucleotides, the CDR3 is TGTGCCAGCAGCCAAGCTAGGTTAGCGACCCAAGAGACCCAGTACTTC. Its translation is CASSQARLATQETQYF.

This clonotype was observed many times. The chain links TRBV7-2 to TRBJ2-7; 7 nucleotides line up with TRBD1. The V segment lost 2 bases and the J segment 2 bases; nucleotides outside the gene matches: 6. Germline assignment: CDR1 SGHTA and CDR2 FQGNSA. The CDR3 is 15 amino acids. The CDR3 nucleotides are TGTGCCAGCAGCTTACAAGAGGGACAGACCTACGAGCAGTACTTC. The encoded protein is CASSLQEGQTYEQYF.

The chain links TRBV9 to TRBJ2-1; no definite D call. The CDR3 runs to 13 residues. The germline V and J ends were trimmed by 0 bases and 10 bases, with 11 bases remaining between them. From germline, CDR1 is SGDLS and CDR2 YYNGEE. CDR3 DNA sequence: TGTGCCAGCAGCGTAGATTGGGAAAACGAGCAGTTCTTC. The encoded protein is CASSVDWENEQFF.

This clonotype was found many times. The genes are TRBV10-3 and TRBJ2-1; 8 bases align to TRBD2. CDR3 length equals 13 residues. V dropped 10 bases and J dropped 5; count of bases not matched to a gene: 7. In germline, CDR1 is ENHRY, CDR2 SYGVKD. CDR3 sequence reads: CASGLAGDNEQFF. Here the CDR3 DNA reads TGTGCCAGCGGACTAGCAGGGGACAATGAGCAGTTCTTC.

The CDR3 region has the DNA TGTGCCAGCAGCTATACCCCCGGGACAGGGGACTACGAGCAGTACTTC. Translating gives CASSYTPGTGDYEQYF. This chain uses TRBV27 with TRBJ2-7; TRBD1 matches 10 bases. Germline assignment: CDR1 MNHEY and CDR2 SMNVEV (reference sequence). V was pared by 6 bases and J by 3 bases, with 11 bases of the junction left unmatched. The CDR3 runs to 16 residues.

There are many counts of this clonotype. The V gene is TRBV7-3, the J gene TRBJ2-3; D may be TRBD1 (6 bases). CDR1 SGHTA and CDR2 FQGTGA come from the germline V gene. The CDR3 length is 13 residues. V was trimmed by 11 bases and J by 5 bases, leaving 17 bases between them. In nucleotides, the CDR3 is TGTGCCGGGCAAAAGCCCAGGGGAGATACGCAGTATTTT. As protein: CAGQKPRGDTQYF.